The sequence of this T cell receptor (beta chain) was determined in a study of T cell responses to AZD1222 COVID-19 vaccine (dated by TCRdb to about 2021). For context, the study as a whole: AZD1222 recipients whose second dose came at about 4 weeks and those whose second dose came at about 12 weeks were combined into one group, since spike-specific TCR depth and breadth did not differ between the two schedules. A total of 233 trial participants underwent TCR sequencing, of whom 207 had received two doses of AZD1222 and approximately 25 had received two doses of the MenACWY control vaccine. Trial participants were enrolled by age into 18-55, 56-69 and 70-plus year subgroups, with around 150, 28 and 57 TCR-sequenced participants respectively.

The CDR3 regions of human TCRbeta chains were subjected to immunosequencing. The paper's processing steps were these. Repertoire TCRs were matched against a reference library of SARS-CoV-2-specific TCRs generated with the MIRA antigen-specificity platform. Breadth meant the fraction of unique TCRs that were SARS-CoV-2-associated, whereas depth meant the fraction of total T cells that were SARS-CoV-2-associated. Using the MIRA data, every spike-specific TCR was mapped to the spike region that the TCR reacted to and assigned to either a CD4 or a CD8 class. Log10-transformed breadth and depth values were compared by one-way ANOVA with Sidak's multiple comparisons tests. In TCRdb, the immuneACCESS table is reduced to in-frame sequences with V and J assigned. These tables do not hold every clone; where another copy was compared, an unresolved V gene accounts for under half, and the others remain unexplained. V and J calls and clone size are given by that table; D and trimming were obtained from the DNA. In this sample the table shows 77,000 or so clones, 70% to 90% of which occur a single time. The top ten clonotypes cover about 20% of the sample.

General conclusions and limits of the study: Conclusions about previously exposed vaccinees are limited because only five to seven AZD1222 recipients were SARS-CoV-2 seropositive at baseline. After two AZD1222 doses, both the breadth and the depth of spike-specific TCRs were significantly higher than at day 0 and than in MenACWY recipients. CD4 TCRs associated with the vaccine covered the entire spike protein, and the dominant responses were in regions 160-218 and 743-854. Reportedly, close to half of the unique spike-specific TCRs recognized epitopes lying outside the regions that are mutated in the B.1.351 and B.1.1.7 variants. Participants were mostly white British and included more females than males, and it was suggested by the authors that clonal diversity may have been underestimated. Because no samples from the day 14 peak response were available, repertoires could be characterized only after the peak T cell response. In the small 56-69-year group, the increase in depth fell short of significance, most likely because of low power.

The time point label for this specimen denotes: baseline before first vaccination. The vaccinee samples were drawn from two UK trials, COV001 and COV002, one of which was a single-blind randomized controlled phase 2/3 trial testing AZD1222 (ChAdOx1 nCoV-19) in healthy adults. Trial participant PBMC samples were collected at day 0 and day 28 after the second dose for TCRbeta chain sequencing. Measured from the cysteine to the phenylalanine, the CDR3 is 13 residues long. The CDR3 DNA has 39 bases and is translated from base 1. Trimming at the junction amounts to 6 bases on V and 2 bases on J, and the germline ends lie 10 bases apart. As concerns this clone: This receptor's antigen is unknown. The record has no base qualities; no much larger clone is one base away. Distinct nucleotide sequences in the sample also encode this CDR3.

Source: peripheral blood, taken on day 0 of AZD1222 vaccination. The clonotype originates from an adult in good health. Recombination linked TRBV12-3 or TRBV12-4 to TRBJ1-1; no D segment can be confidently identified. The sequenced DNA is TGTGCCAGCAGCCTAGGGCCTAACACTGAAGCTTTCTTT. Translated, this gives CASSLGPNTEAFF.